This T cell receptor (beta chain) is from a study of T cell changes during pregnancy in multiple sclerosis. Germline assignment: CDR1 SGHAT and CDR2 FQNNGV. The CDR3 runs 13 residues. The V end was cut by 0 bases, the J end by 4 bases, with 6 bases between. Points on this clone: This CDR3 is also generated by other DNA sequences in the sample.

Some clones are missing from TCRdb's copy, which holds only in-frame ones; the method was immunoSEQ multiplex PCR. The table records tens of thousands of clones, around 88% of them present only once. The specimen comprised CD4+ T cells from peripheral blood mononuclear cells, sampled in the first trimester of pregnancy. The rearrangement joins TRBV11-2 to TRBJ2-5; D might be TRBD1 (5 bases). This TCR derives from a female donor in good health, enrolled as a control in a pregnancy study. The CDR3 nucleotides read TGTGCCAGCAGCTTAGATAGGGGAGAGACCCAGTACTTC. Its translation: CASSLDRGETQYF.